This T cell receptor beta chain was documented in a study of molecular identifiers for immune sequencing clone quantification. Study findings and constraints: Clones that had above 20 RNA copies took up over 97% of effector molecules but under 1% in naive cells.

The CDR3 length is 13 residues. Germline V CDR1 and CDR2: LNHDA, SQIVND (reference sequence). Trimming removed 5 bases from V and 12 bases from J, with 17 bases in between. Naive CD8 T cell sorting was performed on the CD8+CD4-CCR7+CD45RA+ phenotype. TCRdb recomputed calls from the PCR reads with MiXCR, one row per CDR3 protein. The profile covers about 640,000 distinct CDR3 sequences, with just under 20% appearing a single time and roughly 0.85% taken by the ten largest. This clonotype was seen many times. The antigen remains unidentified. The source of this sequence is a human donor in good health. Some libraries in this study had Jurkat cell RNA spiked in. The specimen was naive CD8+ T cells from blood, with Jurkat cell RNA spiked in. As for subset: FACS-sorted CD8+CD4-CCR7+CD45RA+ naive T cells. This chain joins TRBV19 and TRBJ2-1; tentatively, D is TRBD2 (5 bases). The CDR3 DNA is TGTGCCAGTAGTCCACACCCGTCCGGAGGGCAGTTCTTC. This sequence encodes CASSPHPSGGQFF.